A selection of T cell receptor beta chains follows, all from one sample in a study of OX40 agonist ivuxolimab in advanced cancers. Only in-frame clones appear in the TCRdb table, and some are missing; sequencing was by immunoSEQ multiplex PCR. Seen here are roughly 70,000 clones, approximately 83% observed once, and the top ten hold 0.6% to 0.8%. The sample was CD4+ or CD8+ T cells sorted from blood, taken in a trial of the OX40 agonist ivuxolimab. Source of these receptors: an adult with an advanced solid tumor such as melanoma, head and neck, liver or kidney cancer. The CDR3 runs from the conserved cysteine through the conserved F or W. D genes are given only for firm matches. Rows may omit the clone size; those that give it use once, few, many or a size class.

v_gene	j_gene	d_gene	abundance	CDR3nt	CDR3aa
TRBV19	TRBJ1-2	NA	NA	TGTGCCAGTAGTTCCCTTGGCGGTACGGCTAACTATGGCTACACCTTC	CASSSLGGTANYGYTF
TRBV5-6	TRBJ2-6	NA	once	TGTGCCAGCAGCTACGGGTGGGGGGCCAACGTCCTGACTTTC	CASSYGWGANVLTF
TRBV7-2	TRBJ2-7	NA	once	TGTGCCAGCAGCTTATCTAGCCCCCCGTCGGAGCAGTACTTC	CASSLSSPPSEQYF
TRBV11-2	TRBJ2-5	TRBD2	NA	TGTGCCACTCAGCGGGGGCGGGGAGAGACCCAGTACTTC	CATQRGRGETQYF
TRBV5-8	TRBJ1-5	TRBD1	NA	TGTGCCAGCAGCCAAGGGACAGGTCATAGCAATCAGCCCCAGCATTTT	CASSQGTGHSNQPQHF
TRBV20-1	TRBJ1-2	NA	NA	TGCAGTGCTAGGGGGGGCCATGGCTACACCTTC	CSARGGHGYTF
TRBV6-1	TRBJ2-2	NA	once	TGTGCCAGCAGTGAGGCGGCCCGGGGGGAGCTGTTTTTT	CASSEAARGELFF
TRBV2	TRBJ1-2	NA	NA	TGTGCCAGCGGGTGGGGCGGGTATGGCTACACCTTC	CASGWGGYGYTF
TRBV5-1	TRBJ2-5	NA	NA	TGCGCCAGCAGCTTGGGATCCGGGTTCGAGACCCAGTACTTC	CASSLGSGFETQYF
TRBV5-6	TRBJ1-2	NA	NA	TGTGCCAGCAGCCATAAACTGACAGGCGCTGGCTACACCTTC	CASSHKLTGAGYTF
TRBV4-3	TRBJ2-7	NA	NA	TGCGCCAGCAGCCAAGGGACAGACTCTTACGAGCAGTACTTC	CASSQGTDSYEQYF
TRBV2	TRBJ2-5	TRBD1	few	TGTGCCAGCAGGACCGGGACAGGTCAAGAGACCCAGTACTTC	CASRTGTGQETQYF
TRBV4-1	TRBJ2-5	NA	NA	TGCGCCAGCAGCCTGGTAGCAGGGAATGAACAAGAGACCCAGTACTTC	CASSLVAGNEQETQYF
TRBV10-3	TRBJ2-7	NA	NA	TGTGCCATCAGAACCTCCGCGGCAGGGTTCGAGCAGTACTTC	CAIRTSAAGFEQYF
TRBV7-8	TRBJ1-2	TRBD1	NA	TGTGCCAGCAGCTTAGTAGGGACAGGGGGCGCAAGCTATGGCTACACCTTC	CASSLVGTGGASYGYTF
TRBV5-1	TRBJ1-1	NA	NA	TGCGCCAGCAGCTTGGGCTGGGGGGAAGCTTTCTTT	CASSLGWGEAFF
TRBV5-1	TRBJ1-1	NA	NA	TGCGCCAGCAGCTTGGTCCCGGGGGACACTGAAGCTTTCTTT	CASSLVPGDTEAFF
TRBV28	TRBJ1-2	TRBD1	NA	TGTGCCAGCAGTCCCCCCGGGACAGTGGGTTTAGATGGCTACACCTTC	CASSPPGTVGLDGYTF
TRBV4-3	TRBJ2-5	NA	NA	TGCGCCAGCAGCCAAGGTTCCGGGACCTTAAGAGAGACCCAGTACTTC	CASSQGSGTLRETQYF
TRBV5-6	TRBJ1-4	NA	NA	TGTGCCAGCAGCTTCGACAGGTTTGGGGAAAAACTGTTTTTT	CASSFDRFGEKLFF
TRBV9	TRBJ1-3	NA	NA	TGTGCCAGCAGCGTAGCCTTGGACAGTAGCTCTGGAAACACCATATATTTT	CASSVALDSSSGNTIYF
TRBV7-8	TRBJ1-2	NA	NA	TGTGCCAGCAGCTTCCCCGGGACTGCCTATGGCTACACCTTC	CASSFPGTAYGYTF
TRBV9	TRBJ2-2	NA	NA	TGTGCCAGCAGCGTAGTGTCCTTGGTTACGAACACCGGGGAGCTGTTTTTT	CASSVVSLVTNTGELFF
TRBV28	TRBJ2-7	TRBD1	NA	TGTGCCAGCAGGCCCTGGACAGGGGGCTCCTACGAGCAGTACTTC	CASRPWTGGSYEQYF
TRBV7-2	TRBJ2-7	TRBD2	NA	TGTGCCAGCAGCTTAGTTGCTAGCGGGTACGAGCAGTACTTC	CASSLVASGYEQYF
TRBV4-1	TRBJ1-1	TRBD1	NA	TGCGCCAGCAGCCAAGCAGGGGGGAATTTAGTGGGCACTGAAGCTTTCTTT	CASSQAGGNLVGTEAFF
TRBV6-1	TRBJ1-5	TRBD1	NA	TGTGCCAGCAGTGCGGGACAGGGCTCTCAGCCCCAGCATTTT	CASSAGQGSQPQHF
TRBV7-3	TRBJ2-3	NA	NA	TGTGCCAGCAGCTTAAGTCCCGGGACAATCCCAGATACGCAGTATTTT	CASSLSPGTIPDTQYF
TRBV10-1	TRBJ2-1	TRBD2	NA	TGCGCCAGCGCAACTAGCGGGAGGGCCTTGCAGTTCTTC	CASATSGRALQFF
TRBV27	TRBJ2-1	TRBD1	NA	TGTGCCAGCCACCGAACTTCCGGGACAGGGGCCAATGAGCAGTTCTTC	CASHRTSGTGANEQFF
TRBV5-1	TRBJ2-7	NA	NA	TGCGCCAGCAGCACGGGTGGGCAGAGCACCCACGAGCAGTACTTC	CASSTGGQSTHEQYF
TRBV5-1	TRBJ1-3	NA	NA	TGCGCCAGCAGCCCGGGTACCAGGGTATCCGGAAACACCATATATTTT	CASSPGTRVSGNTIYF
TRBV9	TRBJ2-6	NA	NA	TGTGCCAGCAGCGTATCGGGTAACTCTGGGGCCAACGTCCTGACTTTC	CASSVSGNSGANVLTF
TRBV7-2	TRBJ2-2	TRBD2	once	TGTGCCAGCAGCGGTAGCGGGAGAAGGGCCGGGGAGCTGTTTTTT	CASSGSGRRAGELFF
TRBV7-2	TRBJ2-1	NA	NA	TGTGCCAGCAGCCCGACGAGGCATGAGCAGTTCTTC	CASSPTRHEQFF
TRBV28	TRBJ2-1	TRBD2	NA	TGTGCCAGCAGTTTATGGGCCCCTAGCGGGAGGGCCGGGTCCTACAATGAGCAGTTCTTC	CASSLWAPSGRAGSYNEQFF
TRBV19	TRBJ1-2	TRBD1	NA	TGTGCCAGTAGCCCGGGACAGCTGACCTATAACTATGGCTACACCTTC	CASSPGQLTYNYGYTF
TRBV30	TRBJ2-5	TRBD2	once	TGTGCCTGGGGGGGACTAGCTGGGAAAGAGACCCAGTACTTC	CAWGGLAGKETQYF
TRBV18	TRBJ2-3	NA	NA	TGTGCCAGCTCACCGAGGCGTCAGGGTTCTGATACGCAGTATTTT	CASSPRRQGSDTQYF
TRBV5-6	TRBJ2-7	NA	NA	TGTGCCAGCAGCTTCAGGACCTTAGCCTACGAGCAGTACTTC	CASSFRTLAYEQYF
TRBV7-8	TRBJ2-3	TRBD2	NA	TGTGCCAGCAGCTTTCGAGCGGGGGGCCGCACAGATACGCAGTATTTT	CASSFRAGGRTDTQYF
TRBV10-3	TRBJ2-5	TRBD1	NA	TGTGCCATCAGTGAGGGACAGGCGGGCGAGACCCAGTACTTC	CAISEGQAGETQYF
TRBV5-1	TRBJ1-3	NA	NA	TGCGCCAGCAGCTTGGCCGGAGGCTCTGGAAACACCATATATTTT	CASSLAGGSGNTIYF
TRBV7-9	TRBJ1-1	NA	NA	TGTGCCAGCAGCCCAGGGTCCGCGAGGACTGAAGCTTTCTTT	CASSPGSARTEAFF
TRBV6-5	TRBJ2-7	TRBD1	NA	TGTGCCAGCAGTTACTCCCGACAGGGGTCCTACGAGCAGTACTTC	CASSYSRQGSYEQYF